This TCR beta chain was sequenced in a study of T cell responses to AZD1222 COVID-19 vaccine. Data came from immunoSEQ multiplex PCR; TCRdb stores just in-frame clones and leaves some out. The sample yields more than 95,000 clones, 80% to 90% seen once. Findings and limits, study-wide: After two AZD1222 doses, spike-specific TCR breadth and depth rose versus day 0. Clonal diversity was possibly underestimated, and white British individuals and females predominated among donors. Nearly half of spike-specific TCRs reportedly go after variant regions that carry no mutations. Vaccine-associated CD4 TCRs ranged over spike, dominating at 160-218 and 743-854.

The CDR3 length is 13 residues. V shed 3 bases and J shed 2 bases, with 2 bases lying between them. Germline assignment: CDR1 MDHEN and CDR2 SYDVKM. As for this clone: Its antigen is as yet unknown.

The sequenced sample was peripheral blood, obtained on day 0 of AZD1222 vaccination. The chain carries TRBV28 and TRBJ2-6; D unresolved. This sequence originates from an adult in good health. The CDR3 sequence is CASSFPGANVLTF. DNA for the CDR3: TGTGCCAGCAGTTTCCCTGGGGCCAACGTCCTGACTTTC.